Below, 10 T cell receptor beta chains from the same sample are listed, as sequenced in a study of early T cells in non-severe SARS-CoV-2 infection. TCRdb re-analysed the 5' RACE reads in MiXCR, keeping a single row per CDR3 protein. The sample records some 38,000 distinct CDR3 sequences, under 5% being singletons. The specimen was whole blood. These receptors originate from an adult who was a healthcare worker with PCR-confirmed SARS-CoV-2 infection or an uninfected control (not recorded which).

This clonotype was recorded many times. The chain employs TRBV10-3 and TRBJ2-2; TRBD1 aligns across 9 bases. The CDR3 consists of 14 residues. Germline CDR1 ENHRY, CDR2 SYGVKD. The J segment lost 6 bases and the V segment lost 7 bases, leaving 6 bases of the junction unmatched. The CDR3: CAINPGQGPGELFF. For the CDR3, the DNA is TGTGCCATCAACCCGGGACAGGGACCCGGGGAGCTGTTTTTT.

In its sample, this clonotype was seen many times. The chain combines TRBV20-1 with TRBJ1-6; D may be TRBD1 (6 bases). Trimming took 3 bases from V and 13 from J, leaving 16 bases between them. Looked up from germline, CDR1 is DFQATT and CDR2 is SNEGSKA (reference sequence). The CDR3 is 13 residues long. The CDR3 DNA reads TGCAGTGCTAGCCCCAGGGGTGGGCTCCCCCTCCACTTT. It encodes CSASPRGGLPLHF.

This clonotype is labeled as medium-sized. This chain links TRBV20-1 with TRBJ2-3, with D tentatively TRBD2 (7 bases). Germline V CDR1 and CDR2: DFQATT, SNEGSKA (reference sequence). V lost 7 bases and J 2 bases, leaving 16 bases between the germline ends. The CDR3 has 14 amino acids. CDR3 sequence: CSERGGLPTDTQYF. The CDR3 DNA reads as TGCAGTGAAAGGGGGGGTCTACCCACAGATACGCAGTATTTT.

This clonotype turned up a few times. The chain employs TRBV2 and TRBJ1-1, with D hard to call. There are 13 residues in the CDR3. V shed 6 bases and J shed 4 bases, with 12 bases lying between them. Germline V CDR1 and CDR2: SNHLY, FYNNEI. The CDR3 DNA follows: TGTGCCAGCAGAAGGATGGGGAGCACTGAAGCTTTCTTT. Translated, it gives CASRRMGSTEAFF.

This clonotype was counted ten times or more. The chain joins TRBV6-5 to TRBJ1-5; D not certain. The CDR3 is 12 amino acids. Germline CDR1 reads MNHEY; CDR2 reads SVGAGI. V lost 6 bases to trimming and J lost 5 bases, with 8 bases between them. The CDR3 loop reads CASRNGDQPQHF. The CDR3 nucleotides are TGTGCCAGCAGAAACGGGGATCAGCCCCAGCATTTT.

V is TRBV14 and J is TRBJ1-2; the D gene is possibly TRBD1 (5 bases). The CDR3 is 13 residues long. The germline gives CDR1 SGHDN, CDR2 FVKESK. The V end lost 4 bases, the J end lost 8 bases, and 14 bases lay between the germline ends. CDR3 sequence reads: CASSLITGWGYTF. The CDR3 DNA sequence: TGTGCCAGCAGCCTTATTACAGGATGGGGCTACACCTTC.

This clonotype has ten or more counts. The CDR3 DNA follows: TGTGCCAGCAGCCAAGATAATGAAAAACTGTTTTTT. Protein sequence: CASSQDNEKLFF. The chain has TRBV14 and TRBJ1-4; D is ambiguous. With 0 bases removed from V and 4 bases from J, the gap between germline ends came to 0 bases. There are 12 residues in the CDR3. The V gene's germline CDR1 is SGHDN and CDR2 FVKESK.

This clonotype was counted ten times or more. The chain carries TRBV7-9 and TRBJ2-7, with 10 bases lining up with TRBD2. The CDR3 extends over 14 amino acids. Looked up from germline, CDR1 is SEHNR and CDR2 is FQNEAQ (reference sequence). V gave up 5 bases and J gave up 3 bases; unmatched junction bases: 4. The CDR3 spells CASSPSSGGYEQYF. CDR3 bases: TGTGCCAGCAGCCCCTCTAGCGGGGGCTACGAGCAGTACTTC. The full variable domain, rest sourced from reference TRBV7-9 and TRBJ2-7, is DTGVSQNPRHKITKRGQNVTFRCDPISEHNRLYWYRQTLGQGPEFLTYFQNEAQLEKSRLLSDRFSAERPKGSFSTLEIQRTEQGDSAMYLCASSPSSGGYEQYFGPGTRLTVT.

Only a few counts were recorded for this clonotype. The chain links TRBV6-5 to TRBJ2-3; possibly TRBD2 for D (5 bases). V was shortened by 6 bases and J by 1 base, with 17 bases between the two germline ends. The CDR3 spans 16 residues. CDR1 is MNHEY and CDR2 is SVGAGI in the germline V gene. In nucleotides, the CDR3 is TGTGCCAGCAGCCCCGGGTTCGGGCGGGGCACAGATACGCAGTATTTT. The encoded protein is CASSPGFGRGTDTQYF.

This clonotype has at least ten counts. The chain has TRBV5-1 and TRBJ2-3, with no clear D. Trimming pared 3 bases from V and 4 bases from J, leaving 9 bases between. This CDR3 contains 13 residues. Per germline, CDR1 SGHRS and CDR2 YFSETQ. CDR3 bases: TGCGCCAGCAGCTCCGCCCTTTCAGATACGCAGTATTTT. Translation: CASSSALSDTQYF.